This TCR beta chain was retrieved from a study of technical replicates of blood from several donors listed by TCRdb under 2017. The library relied on the immunoSEQ multiplex PCR assay. TCRdb obtained this table from immuneACCESS and retained in-frame rearrangements with V and J assigned. These tables miss some clones; where compared with another copy, unresolved V genes account for less than half of the shortfall, and the remainder is unexplained. This sample comprises some 70,000 clones, roughly 90% of them detected only once. Jointly, the top ten make up over 3.5% of the sample. Remarks on this clone: There is no known antigen for this receptor. Base qualities are not provided; no much larger clone lies one nucleotide away.

The germline ends are 16 bases apart after V is trimmed by 2 bases and J by 10 bases. The germline V gene (reference sequence) provides CDR1 GTSNPN and CDR2 SVGIG. From cysteine to phenylalanine, the CDR3 is 13 amino acids long. Only the CDR3 DNA stays, 39 bases, in frame from base 1. This clonotype originated in a human donor in good health. Some clones in this sample may be carry-over from other donors' samples. This receptor chain uses TRBV30 and TRBJ2-3; TRBD2 is a weak D gene call, 6 bases matching. Sequencing input: PBMCs. Here is the DNA: TGTGCCTGGAGTTCCTCCCGACTAGTTTCGCAGTATTTT. The encoded protein is CAWSSSRLVSQYF.